These 3 T cell receptor beta chains originate from one sample sequenced in a study of regulatory T cells in long-lasting Graves disease. The authors built TCR beta libraries using iRepertoire HTBI primers and Arm-PCR of CDR3 regions. Each CDR3 protein is one row after TCRdb ran MiXCR on the multiplex PCR reads. The top ten clones hold less than 9% of a sample with roughly 500,000 distinct CDR3 sequences, around 20% of them seen once. The time point denotes: persistent/refractory GD, antithyroid drugs over 5 years with positive TRAb. Preparation of the TCR library used RNA extracted from PBMCs. Material: peripheral blood mononuclear cells (PBMCs), obtained when the disease was refractory, from a patient treated with antithyroid drugs. The receptors were sampled from a female donor with Graves disease.

This clonotype occurred many times. This rearrangement joins TRBV7-9 to TRBJ2-3; possibly TRBD1 for D (5 bases). The germline V and J ends were trimmed by 4 bases and 3 bases, with 20 bases remaining between them. The CDR3 runs to 17 residues. Looked up from germline, CDR1 is SEHNR and CDR2 is FQNEAQ (reference sequence). DNA of the CDR3: TGTGCCAGCAGCTCCCCCCCCGACAGAAACCCAACAGATACGCAGTATTTT. The encoded protein is CASSSPPDRNPTDTQYF.

This clonotype was seen a single time. A much larger clone is a single base away; this may be a read error. The J gene is TRBJ1-2, the V gene TRBV6-1; D gene unclear. The CDR3 covers 17 residues. Trimming stripped 7 bases from V and 7 bases from J, with 28 bases between. Germline V gene data show CDR1 as MNHNS and CDR2 as SASEGT. The CDR3 nucleotides are TGTGCCAGCAATATAACTCCCACCGGGTCAAGTTCGCGTGGCTACACCTTC. Translation gives CASNITPTGSSSRGYTF.

This rearrangement joins TRBV25-1 to TRBJ1-4, with D hard to call. The CDR3 covers 13 residues. V lost 1 base and J 8 bases, leaving 8 bases between the germline ends. Germline V gene lookup returns CDR1 MGHDK and CDR2 SYGVNS. Here the CDR3 DNA reads TGTGCCAGCAGTGAATTTGTGGAGGAAAAACTGTTTTTT. Protein product: CASSEFVEEKLFF.